This TCR beta chain comes out of a study of blood T cell repertoires in COVID-19. The V end lost 5 bases, the J end lost 16 bases, and 18 bases lay between the germline ends. CDR1 SEHNR and CDR2 FQNEAQ come from the germline V gene (reference sequence). The CDR3 sequence is 12 residues long. The data were produced by immunoSEQ multiplex PCR, yet TCRdb's version contains in-frame clones alone and is incomplete. The sample consists of around 460,000 clones, approximately 90% of them appearing once. It was during active infection that Seattle patients were enrolled and then longitudinally followed. The chain carries TRBV7-9 and TRBJ2-1, with D possibly matching TRBD2 (6 bases). Sequencing input: peripheral blood. The clonotype was recovered from a man in his late teens or twenties with COVID-19, enrolled during active disease. The CDR3 protein is CASSNLTSSLFF. DNA for the CDR3: TGTGCCAGCAGCAACCTGACTAGTTCACTTTTCTTC.